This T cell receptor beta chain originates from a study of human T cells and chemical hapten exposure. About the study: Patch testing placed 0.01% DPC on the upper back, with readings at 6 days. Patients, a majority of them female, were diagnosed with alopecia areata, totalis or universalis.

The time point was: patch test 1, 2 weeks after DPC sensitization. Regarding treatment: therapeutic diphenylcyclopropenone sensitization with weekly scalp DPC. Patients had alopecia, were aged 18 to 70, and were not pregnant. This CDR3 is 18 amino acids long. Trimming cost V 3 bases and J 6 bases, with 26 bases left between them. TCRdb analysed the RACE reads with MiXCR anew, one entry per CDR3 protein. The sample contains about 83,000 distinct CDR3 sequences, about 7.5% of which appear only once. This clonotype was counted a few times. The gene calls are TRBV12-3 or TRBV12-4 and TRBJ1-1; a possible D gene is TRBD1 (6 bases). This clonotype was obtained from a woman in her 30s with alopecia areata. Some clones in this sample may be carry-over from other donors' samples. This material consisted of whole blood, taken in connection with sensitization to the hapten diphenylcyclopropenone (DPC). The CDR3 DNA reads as TGTGCCAGCAGTTTGGGGGGCGTGGGGGGCAAGCGCATGGCTGAAGCTTTCTTT. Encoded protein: CASSLGGVGGKRMAEAFF.